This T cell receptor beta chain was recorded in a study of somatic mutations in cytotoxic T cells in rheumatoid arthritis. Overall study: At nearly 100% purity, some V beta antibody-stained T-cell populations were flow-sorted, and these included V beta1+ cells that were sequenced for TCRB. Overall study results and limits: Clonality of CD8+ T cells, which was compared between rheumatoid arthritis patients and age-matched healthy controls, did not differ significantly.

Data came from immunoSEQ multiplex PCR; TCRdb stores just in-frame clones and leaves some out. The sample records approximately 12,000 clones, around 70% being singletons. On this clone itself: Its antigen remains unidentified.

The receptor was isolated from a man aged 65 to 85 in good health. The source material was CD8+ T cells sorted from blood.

The CDR3 sequence is CASSPGDPMGEKLFF. DNA of the CDR3: TGTGCCAGCAGCCCCGGGGACCCGATGGGGGAAAAACTGTTTTTT. The J gene is TRBJ1-4, the V gene TRBV27; tentatively, D is TRBD1 (5 bases). Per the germline V gene, CDR1 is MNHEY and CDR2 is SMNVEV (reference sequence). CDR3 length: 15 amino acids. V lost 6 bases and J 8 bases, leaving 19 bases between the germline ends.